These 22 T cell receptor beta chains were all obtained from the same sample, sequenced in a study of CD8 T cells in Susac syndrome. The authors reverse transcribed roughly 0.5 to 1 ug RNA with random hexamers. TCRdb analysed the immunoSEQ multiplex PCR reads with MiXCR anew, one entry per CDR3 protein. This repertoire shows over 70,000 distinct CDR3 sequences, approximately 96% found once; its top ten account for approximately 0.62%. Sequencing was done on a sample of CD8+ T cells from PBMCs. The source is a human donor with Susac syndrome.

The CDR3 bases are TGTGCCACCGGACAGACCTATGGCTACACCTTC. Translated, it gives CATGQTYGYTF. The chain carries TRBV27 and TRBJ1-2, with D tentatively TRBD1 (6 bases). V was trimmed by 10 bases and J by 4 bases, leaving 10 bases between them. The CDR3 loop spans 11 amino acids. Germline CDR1 reads MNHEY; CDR2 reads SMNVEV (reference sequence).

The chain combines TRBV20-1 with TRBJ1-5; D unresolved. The germline gives CDR1 DFQATT, CDR2 SNEGSKA (reference sequence). The length of the CDR3 is 17 residues. Trimming removed 0 bases at V and 4 bases at J, with 19 bases between. In DNA, the CDR3 is TGCAGTGCTAGAGATTCCGGGAGGGCAGGCCTAAATCAGCCCCAGCATTTT. Translated, it gives CSARDSGRAGLNQPQHF.

V and J are TRBV10-3 and TRBJ1-2; D is uncertain. CDR1 ENHRY and CDR2 SYGVKD come from the germline V gene. V was pared by 9 bases and J by 7 bases, with 15 bases between. The CDR3 has 12 amino acids. Here the CDR3 reads CAIPLGPGGYTF. The CDR3 bases are TGTGCCATACCCCTTGGACCCGGTGGCTACACCTTC.

The chain combines TRBV5-1 with TRBJ1-2, with D possibly TRBD1 on 5 matching bases. Germline loops: CDR1 SGHRS, CDR2 YFSETQ. With 4 bases removed from V and 2 bases from J, the gap between germline ends came to 12 bases. The CDR3 runs to 14 residues. The CDR3 loop reads CASSPDGGNYGYTF. The CDR3 DNA reads as TGCGCCAGCAGCCCGGACGGGGGAAACTATGGCTACACCTTC.

V gene TRBV30 combines with J gene TRBJ1-1; TRBD1 is a possible D gene (6 bases). This CDR3 spans 16 amino acids. Trimming removed 4 bases at V and 5 bases at J, with 23 bases between. Germline values: CDR1 GTSNPN, CDR2 SVGIG (reference sequence). Here the CDR3 reads CAWTNPSGDSMTEAFF. The CDR3 DNA sequence: TGTGCCTGGACTAACCCATCAGGGGATTCAATGACTGAAGCTTTCTTT.

This chain uses TRBV7-9 with TRBJ1-2; D might be TRBD1 (6 bases). Germline CDR1 is SEHNR and CDR2 is FQNEAQ (reference sequence). Trimming shortened V by 5 bases and J by 3 bases, and 13 bases separated the two germline ends. The CDR3 runs 14 residues. The CDR3 loop is CASSPHRAYYGYTF. As DNA, the CDR3 is TGTGCCAGCAGCCCCCACAGGGCCTACTATGGCTACACCTTC.

The chain recombines TRBV5-4 with TRBJ2-1, with D perhaps matching TRBD2 (6 bases). The CDR3 contains 16 residues. With 0 bases removed from V and 2 bases from J, the gap between germline ends came to 12 bases. The germline V gene has CDR1 SGHNT and CDR2 YYREEE (reference sequence). The CDR3 is CASSLAGGATYNEQFF. As DNA, the CDR3 is TGTGCCAGCAGCTTGGCCGGCGGGGCAACCTACAATGAGCAGTTCTTC. Drawing the rest from reference TRBV5-4 and TRBJ2-1, the complete variable domain is ETGVTQSPTHLIKTRGQQVTLRCSSQSGHNTVSWYQQALGQGPQFIFQYYREEENGRGNFPPRFSGLQFPNYSSELNVNALELDDSALYLCASSLAGGATYNEQFFGPGTRLTVL.

The chain carries TRBV10-3 and TRBJ1-4, with D perhaps matching TRBD1 (5 bases). The germline V and J ends were trimmed by 0 bases and 8 bases, with 10 bases remaining between them. The CDR3 totals 14 residues. Germline V CDR1 and CDR2: ENHRY, SYGVKD. The CDR3 DNA reads TGTGCCATCAGTGAGTCGGGGACGGAAGAAAAACTGTTTTTT. Amino acid sequence: CAISESGTEEKLFF.

The V and J genes are TRBV4-3 and TRBJ2-5; D is ambiguous. The V end lost 1 base, the J end lost 2 bases, and 14 bases lay between the germline ends. Per the germline V gene, CDR1 is LGHNA and CDR2 is YSLEER. This CDR3 has 16 residues. The CDR3 here is CASSQAAGVRQETQYF. The CDR3 DNA sequence: TGCGCCAGCAGCCAAGCCGCCGGCGTACGGCAAGAGACCCAGTACTTC.

This rearrangement joins TRBV20-1 to TRBJ2-1; 12 bases are shared with TRBD2. V dropped 2 bases and J dropped 4; count of bases not matched to a gene: 3. This CDR3 has 15 residues. CDR1 and CDR2 (germline): DFQATT, SNEGSKA (reference sequence). CDR3 sequence reads: CSARPGLAGYNEQFF. CDR3 sequence (DNA): TGCAGTGCTAGACCTGGACTAGCGGGGTACAATGAGCAGTTCTTC.

The V and J genes are TRBV20-1 and TRBJ2-2, with 10 bases that match TRBD2. The junction had 1 base not matched to a gene; V was cut back by 0 bases and J by 3 bases. From germline, CDR1 is DFQATT and CDR2 SNEGSKA (reference sequence). CDR3 size: 15 residues. The CDR3 region is CSARESGGDTGELFF. The CDR3 nucleotides read TGCAGTGCTAGAGAAAGCGGGGGGGACACCGGGGAGCTGTTTTTT.

The chain links TRBV27 to TRBJ1-6, with D uncertain. Germline V gene lookup returns CDR1 MNHEY and CDR2 SMNVEV (reference sequence). V shed 0 bases and J shed 7 bases, with 10 bases lying between them. The CDR3 has 15 residues. The CDR3 loop is CASSLSWRENSPLHF. CDR3 sequence (DNA): TGTGCCAGCAGTTTATCGTGGAGGGAAAATTCACCCCTCCACTTT.

Here the CDR3 reads CASSQVPGANTEAFF. The CDR3 bases are TGTGCCAGCAGCCAAGTTCCGGGGGCGAACACTGAAGCTTTCTTT. The chain couples TRBV3-1 to TRBJ1-1; D may be TRBD1 (6 bases). Germline loops: CDR1 LGHDT, CDR2 YNNKEL (reference sequence). Trimming cost V 1 base and J 1 base, with 10 bases left between them. The CDR3 sequence is 15 residues long.

The CDR3 loop reads CASSLPVANYGYTF. The CDR3 nucleotides read TGTGCCAGCAGCCTGCCTGTAGCTAACTATGGCTACACCTTC. V usage is TRBV7-9 and J usage is TRBJ1-2; D is ambiguous. CDR1 and CDR2 from the germline V gene are SEHNR and FQNEAQ (reference sequence). The CDR3 has 14 residues. Trimming left V 5 bases short and J 0 bases short, with 10 bases between.

This sequence joins TRBV28 and TRBJ2-3; 11 bases are a match to TRBD2. The germline V gene has CDR1 MDHEN and CDR2 SYDVKM. J gave up 5 bases and V 5 bases, and 9 bases lay outside the gene matches. CDR3 length: 16 amino acids. The CDR3 reads CASSPGKTSGGDTQYF. CDR3 nucleotide sequence: TGTGCCAGCAGTCCAGGGAAAACTAGCGGGGGAGATACGCAGTATTTT.

The V and J genes are TRBV9 and TRBJ2-3; 9 bases are shared with TRBD1. J was trimmed by 4 bases and V by 3 bases; bases with no gene match: 3. This CDR3 contains 14 residues. CDR1 and CDR2 (germline): SGDLS, YYNGEE. Here the CDR3 reads CASSAWTGADTQYF. The CDR3 region has the DNA TGTGCCAGCAGCGCGTGGACAGGGGCAGATACGCAGTATTTT. The full variable domain, its missing parts supplied by reference TRBV9 and TRBJ2-3, is DSGVTQTPKHLITATGQRVTLRCSPRSGDLSVYWYQQSLDQGLQFLIQYYNGEERAKGNILERFSAQQFPDLHSELNLSSLELGDSALYFCASSAWTGADTQYFGPGTRLTVL.

The rearrangement joins TRBV30 to TRBJ2-7, with D possibly TRBD1 on 5 matching bases. Germline V gene sequence: CDR1 GTSNPN, CDR2 SVGIG (reference sequence). This CDR3 has 13 amino acids. V was trimmed by 0 bases and J by 4 bases, leaving 10 bases between them. DNA for the CDR3: TGTGCCTGGAGTGTCGTAGGGGCTTACGAGCAGTACTTC. The encoded protein is CAWSVVGAYEQYF.

The chain combines TRBV6-2 or TRBV6-3 with TRBJ1-2; no reliable D call. The CDR3 runs to 12 residues. Trimming removed 8 bases from V and 8 bases from J, with 15 bases in between. Germline assignment: CDR1 MNHEY and CDR2 SVGEGT. CDR3 sequence (DNA): TGTGCCAGCCACGCGCCGATTGAGGGCTACACCTTC. Its translation: CASHAPIEGYTF.

The V and J genes are TRBV5-1 and TRBJ2-4; no definite D call. CDR1 SGHRS and CDR2 YFSETQ come from the germline V gene. This CDR3 is built from 14 residues. The V and J ends lost 0 bases and 8 bases respectively, with 12 bases between them. CDR3 loop: CASSLVGYRDIQYF. DNA of the CDR3: TGCGCCAGCAGCTTGGTAGGGTATAGAGACATTCAGTACTTC.

The CDR3 loop reads CASSPWTGSSYF. CDR3 bases: TGTGCCAGCAGCCCCTGGACAGGGTCGTCGTATTTT. The V call is TRBV21-1, the J call TRBJ2-3; the D segment call TRBD1 is taken from the table without a DNA check. TRBV21-1 has pseudogene status. The CDR3 spans 12 residues.

This chain links TRBV3-1 with TRBJ2-1; D may be TRBD1 (6 bases). The V gene lost 3 bases and the J gene lost 4 bases, with 10 bases spanning the gap. This CDR3 region has 14 residues. Germline V gene data show CDR1 as LGHDT and CDR2 as YNNKEL (reference sequence). CDR3: CASSHSTGYNEQFF. CDR3 DNA: TGTGCCAGCAGCCACAGCACAGGGTACAATGAGCAGTTCTTC.

Only one count was recorded for this clonotype. V and J are TRBV12-3 or TRBV12-4 and TRBJ1-5; maybe TRBD1 (5 bases). The CDR3 sequence is 16 residues long. Between the trimmed V and J ends, which lost 6 bases and 0 bases, there was a span of 15 bases. The CDR3 sequence: CASSPWGAGSNQPQHF. CDR3 nucleotides: TGTGCCAGCAGCCCATGGGGCGCAGGTAGCAATCAGCCCCAGCATTTT.